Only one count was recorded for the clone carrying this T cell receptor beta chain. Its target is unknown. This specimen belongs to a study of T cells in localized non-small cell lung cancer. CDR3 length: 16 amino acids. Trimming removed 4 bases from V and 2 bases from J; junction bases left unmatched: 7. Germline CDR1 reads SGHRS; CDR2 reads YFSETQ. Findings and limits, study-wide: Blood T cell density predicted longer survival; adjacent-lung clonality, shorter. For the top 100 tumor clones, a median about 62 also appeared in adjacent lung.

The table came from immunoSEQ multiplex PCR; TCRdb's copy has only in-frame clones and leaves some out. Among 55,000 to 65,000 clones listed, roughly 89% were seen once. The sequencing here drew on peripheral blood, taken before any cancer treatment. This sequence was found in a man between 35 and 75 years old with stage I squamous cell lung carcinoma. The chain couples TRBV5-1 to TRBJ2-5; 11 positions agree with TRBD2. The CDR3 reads CASSPRLAGSQETQYF. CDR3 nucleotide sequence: TGCGCCAGCAGCCCCCGACTAGCGGGAAGTCAAGAGACCCAGTACTTC.